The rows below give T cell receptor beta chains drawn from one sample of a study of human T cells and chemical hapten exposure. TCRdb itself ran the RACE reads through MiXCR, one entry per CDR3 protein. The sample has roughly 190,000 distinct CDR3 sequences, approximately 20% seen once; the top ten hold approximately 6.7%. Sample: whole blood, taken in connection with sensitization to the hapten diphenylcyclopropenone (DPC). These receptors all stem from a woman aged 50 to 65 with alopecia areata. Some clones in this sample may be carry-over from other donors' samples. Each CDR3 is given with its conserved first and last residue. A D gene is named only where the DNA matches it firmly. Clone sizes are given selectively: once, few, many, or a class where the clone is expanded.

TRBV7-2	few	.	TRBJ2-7	TGTGCCAGCAGCTTCGGGTTTCGACAAGCCTACGAGCAGTACTTC	CASSFGFRQAYEQYF
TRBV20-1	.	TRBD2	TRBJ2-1	TGCAGTGCTAGCATAGCGGGAGGTTATAATGAGCAGTTCTTC	CSASIAGGYNEQFF
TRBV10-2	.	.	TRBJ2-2	TGCGCCAGCAGTAGGGCCCTCACCGGGGAGCTGTTTTTT	CASSRALTGELFF
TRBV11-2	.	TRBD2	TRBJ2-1	TGTGCCAGCAGCTCGGGACTAGCAGGCAATGAGCAGTTCTTC	CASSSGLAGNEQFF
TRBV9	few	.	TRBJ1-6	TGTGCCAGCAGCGTAGGAGGAACCTATAATTCACCCCTCCACTTT	CASSVGGTYNSPLHF
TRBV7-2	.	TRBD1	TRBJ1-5	TGTGCCAGCAGCTTAGTGGGGACAGTCAATCAGCATTTT	CASSLVGTVNQHF
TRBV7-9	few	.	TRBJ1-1	TGTGCCAGCAGCTTAAGGAAGGGGTGGAACACTGAAGCTTTCTTT	CASSLRKGWNTEAFF
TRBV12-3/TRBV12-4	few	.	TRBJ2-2	TGTGCCAGCTCCGGGCCAGTCAACACCGGGGAGCTGTTTTTT	CASSGPVNTGELFF
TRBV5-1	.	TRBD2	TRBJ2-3	TGCGCCAGCAGCCAATACCCGACTAGCGGGAGTCCAGATACACAGTATTTT	CASSQYPTSGSPDTQYF
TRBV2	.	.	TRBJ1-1	TGTGCCAGCAGTTCCGGGACTATGAGGACTGAAGCTTTCTTT	CASSSGTMRTEAFF
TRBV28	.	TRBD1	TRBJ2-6	TGTGCCAGCAGTTCCACCCCGGACAGGGCCGGGGCCAACGTCCTGACTTTC	CASSSTPDRAGANVLTF
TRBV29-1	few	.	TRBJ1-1	TGCAGCGTTCAAGGTTGGGGGAACACTGAAGCTTTCTTT	CSVQGWGNTEAFF
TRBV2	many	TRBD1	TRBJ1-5	TGTGCCAGCAGTGAAGGTGGGACAGGGAAGCAGCCCCAGCATTTT	CASSEGGTGKQPQHF
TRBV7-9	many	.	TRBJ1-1	TGTGCCAGCAGCTTAGGACAGGTGAACACTGAAGCTTTCTTT	CASSLGQVNTEAFF
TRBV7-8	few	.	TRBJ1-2	TGTGCCAGCAGCTCAGGGGAAACGGGTGGCTACACCTTC	CASSSGETGGYTF
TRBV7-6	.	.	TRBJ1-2	TGTGCCAGCAGCTTAGAAGCAACCCCTGGGATGGGCTACACCTTC	CASSLEATPGMGYTF